This record looks at one TCR beta chain sequence and its context. Its antigen remains undetermined. Base qualities were left out, and no much larger clone turns up one base away. This record belongs to a study of blood T cell repertoires in COVID-19 (dated by TCRdb to 2019 to 2021). Describing the broader study: Samples from collaborators originated in the United States, Italy and Spain and spanned both the acute and convalescent phases of COVID-19. The material from the prospective study consisted of cDNA or gDNA derived from T cells, B-cell-depleted T cells, or PBMCs. Deeply sampled blood TCRbeta repertoires from subjects exposed to, actively infected with, or recovered from COVID-19 were included in the dataset. The repertoires were made available in a free public database intended to serve as a resource for research on the immune response to SARS-CoV-2. Samples came from the ongoing ImmuneRACE study (first 160 participants) plus 1,254 subjects from 6 global collaborators. Nearly every sample came with metadata listing a de-identified subject ID, COVID-19 status, age in years and sex. Where available, HLA class I and class II types were obtained from metadata supplied by the sample provider rather than from assay-based typing.

From V the trimming removes 4 bases and from J it removes 3 bases, while the gene matches leave 6 bases of the junction unaccounted for. CDR1 and CDR2 (SEHNR, FQNEAQ) derive from the germline V gene (reference sequence). The CDR3 starts with the cysteine, ends with the phenylalanine, and has 15 residues. Only the CDR3 DNA is retained, 45 bases long and in frame from the first base. The immunoSEQ Assay, a bias-controlled multiplex PCR, was used to amplify TCRbeta CDR3 regions from genomic DNA. The authors processed their data as follows. The number of nucleated cells in each sample was estimated from the amplification of reference gene primers within the assay. Sequence reads were collapsed and filtered to measure the absolute abundance of every unique TCRbeta CDR3 rearrangement. For each sample, productive Simpson clonality was calculated by taking the square root of Simpson's diversity index across productive rearrangements. TCRdb took this table from immuneACCESS and kept in-frame rearrangements with V and J called. Such tables lack part of the clones; where checked against another copy, unresolved V genes explain under half of the gap, and the rest is unexplained. That table is the source of V, J and clone size, and D and trimming were worked out from the DNA. The sample table holds some 380,000 clones, of which about 80% were seen once. The ten largest make up roughly 1.2% of the sample.

What the work shows at the level of the full study, not this receptor alone: The amount of clinical and demographic metadata varied by source and participant and was provided uncurated.

Each collaborating institution followed its own protocols to collect whole blood in K2EDTA tubes. Collaborator samples were shipped for TCRbeta analysis as frozen whole blood, isolated PBMCs, or DNA extracted from either sample type. The specimen was peripheral blood. This clonotype was obtained from a human donor with acute or convalescent COVID-19. The donor label of this sample is uncertain. The sequence joins TRBV7-9 to TRBJ2-7, and TRBD1 aligns with 10 junction nucleotides. CDR3 loop: CASSWGTGANYEQYF. The DNA is TGTGCCAGCAGCTGGGGGACAGGGGCAAACTACGAGCAGTACTTC.